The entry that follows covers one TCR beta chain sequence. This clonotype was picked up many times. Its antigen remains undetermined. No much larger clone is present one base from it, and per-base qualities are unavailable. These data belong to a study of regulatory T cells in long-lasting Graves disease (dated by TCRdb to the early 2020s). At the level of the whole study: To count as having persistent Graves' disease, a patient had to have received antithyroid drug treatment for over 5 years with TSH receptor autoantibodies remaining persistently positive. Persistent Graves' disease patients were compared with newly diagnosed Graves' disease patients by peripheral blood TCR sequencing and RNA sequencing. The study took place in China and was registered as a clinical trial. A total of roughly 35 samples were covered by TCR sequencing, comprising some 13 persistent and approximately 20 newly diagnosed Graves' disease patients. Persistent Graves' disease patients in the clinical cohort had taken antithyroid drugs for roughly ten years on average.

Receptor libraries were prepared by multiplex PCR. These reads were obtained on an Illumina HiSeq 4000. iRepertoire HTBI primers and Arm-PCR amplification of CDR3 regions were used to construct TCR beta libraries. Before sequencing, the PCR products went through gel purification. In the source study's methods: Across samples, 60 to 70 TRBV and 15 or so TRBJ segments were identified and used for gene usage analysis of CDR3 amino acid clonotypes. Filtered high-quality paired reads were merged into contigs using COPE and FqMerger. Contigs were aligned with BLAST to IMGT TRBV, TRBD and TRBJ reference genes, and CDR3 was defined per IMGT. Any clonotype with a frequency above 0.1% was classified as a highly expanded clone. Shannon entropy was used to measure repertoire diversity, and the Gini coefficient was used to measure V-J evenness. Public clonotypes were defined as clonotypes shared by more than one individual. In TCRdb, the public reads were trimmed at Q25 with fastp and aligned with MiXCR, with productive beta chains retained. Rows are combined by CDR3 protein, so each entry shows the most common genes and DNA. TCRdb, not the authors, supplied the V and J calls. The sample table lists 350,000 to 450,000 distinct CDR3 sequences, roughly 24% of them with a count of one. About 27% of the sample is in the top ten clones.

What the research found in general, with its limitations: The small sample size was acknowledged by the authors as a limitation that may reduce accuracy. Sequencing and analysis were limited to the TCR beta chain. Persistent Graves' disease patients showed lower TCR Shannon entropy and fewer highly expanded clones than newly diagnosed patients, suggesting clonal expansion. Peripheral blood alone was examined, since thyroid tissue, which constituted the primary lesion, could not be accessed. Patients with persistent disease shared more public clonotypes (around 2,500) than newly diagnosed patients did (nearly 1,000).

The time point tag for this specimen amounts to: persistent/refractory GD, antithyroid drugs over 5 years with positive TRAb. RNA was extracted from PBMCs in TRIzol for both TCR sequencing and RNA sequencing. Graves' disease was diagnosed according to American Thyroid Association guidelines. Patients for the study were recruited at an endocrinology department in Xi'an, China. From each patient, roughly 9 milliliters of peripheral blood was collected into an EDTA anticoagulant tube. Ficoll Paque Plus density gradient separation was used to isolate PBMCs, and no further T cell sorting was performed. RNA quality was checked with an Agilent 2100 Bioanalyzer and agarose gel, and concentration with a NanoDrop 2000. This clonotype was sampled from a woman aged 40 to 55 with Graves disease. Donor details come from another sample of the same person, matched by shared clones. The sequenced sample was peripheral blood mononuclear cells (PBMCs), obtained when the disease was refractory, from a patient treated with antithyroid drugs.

In nucleotide form, the sequence is TGTGCCAGCAGTTTCGACGACTACGGGTTGTCGACCCAGTACTTC. Translated, it gives CASSFDDYGLSTQYF. Recombination linked TRBV28 to TRBJ2-5, with a weak D call of TRBD2 (5 bases match). Trimming costs V 3 bases and J 7 bases, and their ends lie 18 bases apart. In the germline V gene, CDR1 corresponds to MDHEN and CDR2 to SYDVKM. From the cysteine through the phenylalanine, the CDR3 covers 15 amino acids. The read is trimmed to its CDR3 DNA, 45 bases read in frame from base 1.